Shown below are 31 T cell receptor beta chains from a single sample sequenced in a study of vaccination and CD4 T cells after COVID-19. Their recognized antigens are unknown. Treatment noted: roughly nine-day PBMC culture with coronavirus spike peptide pools or control peptides (ViraFEST assay). Scientists ran DNA taken from cultured CD4+ T cells through the Oncomine TCR Beta short-read assay for sequencing. Each CDR3 protein gets one entry after TCRdb re-called the PCR reads with MiXCR. The sample holds 25,000 to 30,000 distinct CDR3 sequences, 40% to 55% seen once. The sequences come from CD4+ T cells from blood, cultured in vitro, collected before SARS-CoV-2 vaccination. These receptors came from a human donor who received a COVID-19 vaccine.

V usage is TRBV2 and J usage is TRBJ1-1; D is ambiguous. This CDR3 region has 15 residues. V lost 6 bases, J lost 0 bases, and 14 bases lay in between. Germline values: CDR1 SNHLY, CDR2 FYNNEI. This CDR3 is CASSPLPPLNTEAFF. The CDR3 DNA reads as TGTGCCAGCAGCCCATTACCCCCCCTGAACACTGAAGCTTTCTTT.

V is TRBV20-1 and J is TRBJ1-3, with D maybe TRBD1 (6 bases). CDR3 length: 19 residues. Germline CDR1 and CDR2: DFQATT and SNEGSKA (reference sequence). V lost 1 base to trimming and J lost 0 bases, with 22 bases between them. Here the CDR3 DNA reads TGCAGTGCTAGAGGGCCCCTGGGATGGGGGGCCGTCTCTGGAAACACCATATATTTT. It specifies CSARGPLGWGAVSGNTIYF.

Concerning this clonotype itself: Germline is not matched at one junction end, which may reflect a read error. The chain uses TRBV6-1 and TRBJ1-2; TRBD1 is a possible D gene (6 bases). The germline gives CDR1 MNHNS, CDR2 SASEGT. The CDR3 length is 12 residues. The CDR3 protein is CASTETGLGYTF. In DNA form, the CDR3 reads TGTGCCAGCACTGAAACAGGGTTGGGCTACACCTTC.

The V and J genes are TRBV7-6 and TRBJ2-1; TRBD2 agrees at 10 bases. J gave up 2 bases and V 4 bases, and 5 bases lay outside the gene matches. This CDR3 spans 16 amino acids. Germline CDR1 SGHVS, CDR2 FNYEAQ. The CDR3 DNA follows: TGTGCCAGCAGCTCTAGCGGGGGCCCCACCTACAATGAGCAGTTCTTC. Protein: CASSSSGGPTYNEQFF.

This clonotype was found a few times. The CDR3 sequence: CASRRHYPNTEAFF. CDR3 sequence (DNA): TGTGCCAGTAGGAGACACTACCCGAACACTGAAGCTTTCTTT. This chain links TRBV19 with TRBJ1-1; D is undetermined. Germline V gives CDR1 LNHDA, CDR2 SQIVND (reference sequence). Trimming pared 6 bases from V and 1 base from J, leaving 12 bases between. This CDR3 is built from 14 residues.

This clonotype was detected only a few times. The chain recombines TRBV11-2 with TRBJ1-1, with 7 bases lining up with TRBD1. The CDR3 runs to 17 residues. After removal of 2 bases from V and 4 bases from J, the junction contained 13 bases not matched to a gene. Germline V gene data show CDR1 as SGHAT and CDR2 as FQNNGV. CDR3: CASSLFGRRGPGTEAFF. CDR3 nucleotides: TGTGCCAGCAGCTTATTTGGAAGGAGGGGGCCTGGCACTGAAGCTTTCTTT.

This clonotype was counted a few times. The V gene is TRBV2, the J gene TRBJ2-3; TRBD2 matches 13 bases. CDR3 length equals 14 residues. V dropped 11 bases and J dropped 4; count of bases not matched to a gene: 6. Germline V CDR1 and CDR2: SNHLY, FYNNEI. The DNA for the CDR3 is TGTGCCCTCCAGGGACTAGCGGGGTCAGATACGCAGTATTTT. Protein product: CALQGLAGSDTQYF.

The gene calls are TRBV6-1 and TRBJ1-2; 7 nucleotides match TRBD1. The V gene's germline CDR1 is MNHNS and CDR2 SASEGT. The CDR3 covers 16 residues. V was pared by 2 bases and J by 4 bases, with 10 bases of the junction left unmatched. The CDR3 loop reads CASSEIFGGTVYGYTF. CDR3 DNA sequence: TGTGCCAGCAGTGAAATTTTTGGTGGGACAGTCTATGGCTACACCTTC.

The chain combines TRBV20-1 with TRBJ2-7, with D maybe TRBD1 (5 bases). V lost 4 bases and J lost 6, with 10 bases in between. Germline CDR1 DFQATT, CDR2 SNEGSKA (reference sequence). CDR3 size: 11 residues. CDR3 nucleotide sequence: TGCAGTGCTACTAGGGGTTCCGAGCAGTACTTC. This encodes CSATRGSEQYF.

The CDR3 here is CATSWGRKTQETQYF. CDR3 nucleotide sequence: TGTGCCACCAGTTGGGGACGGAAGACACAAGAGACCCAGTACTTC. This chain uses TRBV24-1 with TRBJ2-5; either TRBD1 or TRBD2 may supply D (5 bases each). Germline V gives CDR1 KGHDR, CDR2 SFDVKD. With 6 bases removed from V and 2 bases from J, the gap between germline ends came to 15 bases. The CDR3 length is 15 residues.

The chain employs TRBV16 and TRBJ1-1; D gene ambiguous. The CDR3 sequence is 13 residues long. Between the trimmed V and J ends, which lost 1 base and 5 bases, there was a span of 8 bases. CDR1 and CDR2 from the germline V gene are KGHSY and FQNENV. Written as DNA, the CDR3 is TGTGCCAGCAGCCAATTGGGAGTGACTGAAGCTTTCTTT. It specifies CASSQLGVTEAFF.

This clonotype was counted only a few times. The junction does not match germline at one end; this may be a read error. J is TRBJ1-2 and V is TRBV12-3 or TRBV12-4; D is undetermined. The CDR3 extends over 13 amino acids. The CDR3 nucleotides read TGTGCCAGCAGTTTAGAGGAGGGCTCCAGGCGTTCCTTC. This codes for CASSLEEGSRRSF.

The CDR3 region is CASSLEETQYF. The CDR3 bases are TGCGCCAGCAGCTTAGAAGAGACCCAGTACTTC. The chain has TRBV5-1 and TRBJ2-5; D is unresolved. The V end lost 2 bases, the J end lost 3 bases, and 2 bases lay between the germline ends. Looked up from germline, CDR1 is SGHRS and CDR2 is YFSETQ. This CDR3 has 11 residues.

There are a few counts of this clonotype. V usage is TRBV12-3 or TRBV12-4 and J usage is TRBJ1-6; weak D call: TRBD1 (5 bases). Trimming pared 3 bases from V and 9 bases from J, leaving 12 bases between. This CDR3 has 14 amino acids. Here the CDR3 DNA reads TGTGCCAGCAGTTTTCCGGGACGGACTTCACCCCTCCACTTT. Residues: CASSFPGRTSPLHF.

The chain carries TRBV11-2 and TRBJ2-3; D perhaps matches TRBD2 (6 bases). CDR1 is SGHAT, CDR2 FQNNGV, per germline. This CDR3 contains 17 residues. Deletions cut 1 base from V and 1 base from J, with 15 bases between. The CDR3, as DNA: TGTGCCAGCAGCTTAGCACCTCGGGGGACCCGCACAGATACGCAGTATTTT. Its translation is CASSLAPRGTRTDTQYF.

The chain has TRBV7-7 and TRBJ2-3; D is perhaps TRBD2 (5 bases). This CDR3 spans 13 amino acids. Trimming removed 4 bases at V and 15 bases at J, with 20 bases between. Looked up from germline, CDR1 is SSHAT and CDR2 is FNYEAQ (reference sequence). CDR3 DNA sequence: TGTGCCAGCAGCTCTACTAGGTCCGGGAATCAATATTTT. It codes for CASSSTRSGNQYF. The variable domain in full, completed from reference TRBV7-7 and TRBJ2-3, reads GAGVSQSPRYKVTKRGQDVTLRCDPISSHATLYWYQQALGQGPEFLTYFNYEAQPDKSGLPSDRFSAERPEGSISTLTIQRTEQRDSAMYRCASSSTRSGNQYFGPGTRLTVL.

Written as DNA, the CDR3 is TGTGCCAGCCACAAAGGGGCGGTAGCTCCAGATACGCAGTATTTT. This encodes CASHKGAVAPDTQYF. The chain has TRBV5-4 and TRBJ2-3, with D perhaps TRBD1 (5 bases). In germline, CDR1 is SGHNT, CDR2 YYREEE (reference sequence). This CDR3 is 15 amino acids long. The ends were cut back, 7 bases at V and 4 bases at J, with 19 bases in the middle.

This clonotype was seen a few times. The rearrangement joins TRBV6-1 to TRBJ1-2; 10 bases align to TRBD1. The junction had 4 bases not matched to a gene; V was cut back by 8 bases and J by 4 bases. Germline CDR1 is MNHNS and CDR2 is SASEGT. CDR3 length: 13 residues. CDR3 residues: CASRTGGGYGYTF. For the CDR3, the DNA is TGTGCCAGCCGGACAGGGGGGGGCTATGGCTACACCTTC.

The DNA of the CDR3 is TGCAGTGCTCCGGGACTAGCGGACTCCTACAATGAGCAGTTCTTC. Protein: CSAPGLADSYNEQFF. The chain couples TRBV20-1 to TRBJ2-1, with 11 bases identical to TRBD2. Germline assignment: CDR1 DFQATT and CDR2 SNEGSKA (reference sequence). The CDR3 length is 15 residues. V lost 5 bases and J lost 0; bases outside the gene matches: 3.

The J gene is TRBJ1-2, the V gene TRBV6-1, with no clear D. Germline CDR1 is MNHNS and CDR2 is SASEGT. The CDR3 spans 14 residues. The V gene lost 6 bases and the J gene lost 4 bases, with 15 bases spanning the gap. Here the CDR3 reads CASRRGEGGYGYTF. The CDR3, as DNA: TGTGCCAGCAGACGGGGAGAGGGAGGCTATGGCTACACCTTC.

The V call is TRBV29-1, the J call TRBJ1-4; D uncertain. V was cut by 4 bases and J by 1 base, with 10 bases left in between. The CDR3 has 14 residues. The germline CDR1 and CDR2 sequences are SQVTM and ANQGSEA. Written as DNA, the CDR3 is TGCAGCGTTGCCCTCCTAGGAACTAATGAAAAACTGTTTTTT. This translates into CSVALLGTNEKLFF.

The chain links TRBV7-2 to TRBJ1-1; no clear D. From germline, CDR1 is SGHTA and CDR2 FQGNSA. The CDR3 has 13 residues. The germline V and J ends were trimmed by 4 bases and 2 bases, with 8 bases remaining between them. The DNA of the CDR3 is TGTGCCAGCAGCTCGCAGGTTAACACTGAAGCTTTCTTT. Translation gives CASSSQVNTEAFF.

This clonotype appeared a few times. The chain combines TRBV6-1 with TRBJ2-1; perhaps TRBD2 as D (5 bases). The CDR3 has 13 residues. The ends were cut back, 6 bases at V and 7 bases at J, with 13 bases in the middle. Germline V gene data show CDR1 as MNHNS and CDR2 as SASEGT. CDR3 sequence: CASSQHGVNEQFF. The CDR3 DNA sequence: TGTGCCAGCAGCCAGCACGGGGTAAATGAGCAGTTCTTC.

The J gene is TRBJ1-4, the V gene TRBV20-1; a possible D gene is TRBD1 (6 bases). Looked up from germline, CDR1 is DFQATT and CDR2 is SNEGSKA (reference sequence). Trimming took off 1 base at V and 7 bases at J, with 16 bases between the two ends. This CDR3 is 15 amino acids long. The CDR3 sequence is CSARGMPGQGEKLFF. For the CDR3, the DNA is TGCAGTGCTAGAGGAATGCCGGGACAAGGTGAAAAACTGTTTTTT.

The chain carries TRBV4-2 and TRBJ2-2; 7 bases are a match to TRBD2. Trimming at V came to 2 bases and at J to 6 bases, leaving 3 bases not matched to a gene. CDR1 is LGHNA and CDR2 is YNFKEQ in the germline V gene. There are 14 residues in the CDR3. CDR3 protein: CASSQNRGAGELFF. The CDR3 coding sequence is TGTGCCAGCAGCCAAAACCGGGGGGCCGGGGAGCTGTTTTTT.

The chain employs TRBV5-4 and TRBJ2-1; 7 bases line up with TRBD2. This CDR3 spans 17 amino acids. In germline, CDR1 is SGHNT, CDR2 YYREEE (reference sequence). Losses at the gene ends were 3 bases for V and 1 base for J; bases not matched to a gene: 10. CDR3 loop: CASSSLGLFQSYNEQFF. CDR3 bases: TGTGCCAGCAGCTCCTTGGGACTATTCCAGTCCTACAATGAGCAGTTCTTC.

V is TRBV6-1 and J is TRBJ2-7; TRBD1 aligns across 7 bases. Germline V gives CDR1 MNHNS, CDR2 SASEGT. The CDR3 spans 13 residues. V dropped 8 bases and J dropped 2; count of bases not matched to a gene: 6. CDR3 bases: TGTGCCAGCCGACAGGGCTCTGCCTACGAGCAGTACTTC. It translates to CASRQGSAYEQYF.

This chain uses TRBV10-1 with TRBJ1-1, with TRBD1 matching over 12 bases. V trimming: 7 bases; J trimming: 10 bases; junction bases outside the gene matches: 7. The CDR3 has 13 amino acids. CDR1 and CDR2 from the germline V gene are WNHNN and SYGVQD (reference sequence). CDR3 region: CASTPGTGGIAFF. The CDR3 bases are TGCGCCAGCACCCCCGGGACAGGGGGCATAGCTTTCTTT.

This clonotype was observed a handful of times. The chain is built from TRBV19 and TRBJ1-5; TRBD1 aligns across 10 bases. V trimming: 5 bases; J trimming: 4 bases; junction bases outside the gene matches: 5. Germline V gene sequence: CDR1 LNHDA, CDR2 SQIVND (reference sequence). The CDR3 is 15 residues long. The DNA of the CDR3 is TGTGCCAGTAGTGCGGACAGGGGGTTTAATCAGCCCCAGCATTTT. Translated: CASSADRGFNQPQHF.

This clonotype was observed once. The chain employs TRBV11-3 and TRBJ1-1; the D is unclear. Germline V gene data show CDR1 as SGHNT and CDR2 as YENEEA. The CDR3 has 13 amino acids. V dropped 1 base and J dropped 4 bases, with 7 bases sitting between them. The CDR3 bases are TGTGCCAGCAGCTTAGCTCTTCGCACTGAAGCTTTCTTT. The encoded protein is CASSLALRTEAFF.

The gene calls are TRBV7-2 and TRBJ2-2; the D gene is possibly TRBD1 (6 bases). The germline gives CDR1 SGHTA, CDR2 FQGNSA. The CDR3 is 14 amino acids. The V end lost 1 base, the J end lost 5 bases, and 8 bases lay between the germline ends. As DNA, the CDR3 is TGTGCCAGCAGCTTAGGCAGGGGTACCGGGGAGCTGTTTTTT. It yields the protein CASSLGRGTGELFF.